One sample yielded the 9 T cell receptor beta chains listed below, sequenced in a study of shared T cell receptors in the human thymus. Sequencing was performed with immunoSEQ multiplex PCR; in TCRdb, only in-frame clones are kept and a portion is missing. In the table there are around 730,000 clones, 80% to 90% of which are singletons. These data are also associated with another study on human thymus T cells.

The sequenced material came from thymocytes. The receptors were sampled from a girl under three years old with a congenital heart defect.

The chain links TRBV10-3 to TRBJ2-2, with D possibly matching TRBD1 (5 bases). The CDR3 consists of 13 residues. CDR1 ENHRY and CDR2 SYGVKD come from the germline V gene. Trimming removed 8 bases from V and 1 base from J, with 8 bases in between. CDR3 DNA sequence: TGTGCCATCCCGCAGGGGAACACCGGGGAGCTGTTTTTT. Its protein product is CAIPQGNTGELFF.

DNA of the CDR3: TGTGCCAGCAGTCTCCAGACCGAGGCCAACAATGAGCAGTTCTTC. This gives the protein CASSLQTEANNEQFF. V and J are TRBV27 and TRBJ2-1; D not resolved. The CDR3 covers 15 residues. CDR1 is MNHEY, CDR2 SMNVEV, per germline (reference sequence). Deletions cut 5 bases from V and 5 bases from J, with 16 bases between.

This chain joins TRBV5-6 and TRBJ1-6, with TRBD1 matching over 8 bases. CDR3 length equals 16 residues. Germline loops: CDR1 SGHDT, CDR2 YYEEEE. V was clipped by 0 bases and J by 6 bases; unmatched bases: 5. CDR3 sequence (DNA): TGTGCCAGCAGCTTGGGGCAGGGGGCTATTAATTCACCCCTCCACTTT. Protein product: CASSLGQGAINSPLHF.

The chain has TRBV6-5 and TRBJ1-1; D may be TRBD1 (5 bases). Germline-derived CDR1 and CDR2 are MNHEY and SVGAGI. CDR3 size: 15 residues. V lost 7 bases and J 0 bases, leaving 15 bases between the germline ends. The CDR3 DNA reads TGTGCCAGCAATTGGGGGGACCCGATGAACACTGAAGCTTTCTTT. It translates to CASNWGDPMNTEAFF.

On this clone itself: The same CDR3 is also encoded by other DNA sequences in this sample. The chain links TRBV7-2 to TRBJ1-1; 8 bases match TRBD1. The V gene end was trimmed by 5 bases and the J gene end by 1 base; junction bases not matched to a gene: 6. Per germline, CDR1 SGHTA and CDR2 FQGNSA. The CDR3 covers 15 residues. The CDR3 region has the DNA TGTGCCAGCAGCCTTGGAGACAGGGGGAACACTGAAGCTTTCTTT. It specifies CASSLGDRGNTEAFF.

This rearrangement joins TRBV13 to TRBJ1-2, with 7 positions matching TRBD1. Germline assignment: CDR1 PRHDT and CDR2 FYEKMQ (reference sequence). The CDR3 is 13 residues long. V lost 4 bases, J lost 5 bases, and 4 bases stayed unmatched. Written as DNA, the CDR3 is TGTGCCAGCAGCTCGGGGACAGCTTATGGCTACACCTTC. Translation gives CASSSGTAYGYTF.

This chain connects TRBV7-7 to TRBJ2-5; a possible D gene is TRBD2 (5 bases). The length of the CDR3 is 18 residues. Germline CDR1 is SSHAT and CDR2 is FNYEAQ (reference sequence). The V gene lost 5 bases and the J gene lost 1 base, with 23 bases spanning the gap. The CDR3 nucleotides are TGTGCCAGCAGCCAAACACCGCGGGTCCCTGGGAGCCAAGAGACCCAGTACTTC. Its protein is CASSQTPRVPGSQETQYF.

This sequence joins TRBV14 and TRBJ1-1, with D maybe TRBD1 (6 bases). Germline assignment: CDR1 SGHDN and CDR2 FVKESK. This CDR3 has 15 amino acids. The ends were cut back, 0 bases at V and 2 bases at J, with 10 bases in the middle. Written as DNA, the CDR3 is TGTGCCAGCAGCCAAGAGGGGGCGAGAAACACTGAAGCTTTCTTT. Its protein is CASSQEGARNTEAFF.

The V call is TRBV6-6, the J call TRBJ1-6, with D possibly TRBD1 on 5 matching bases. This CDR3 has 13 amino acids. The germline V and J ends were trimmed by 8 bases and 10 bases, with 15 bases remaining between them. Germline V lookup: CDR1 MNHNY, CDR2 SVGAGI (reference sequence). The CDR3 DNA reads TGTGCCAGCGGCTACAGGTTCCACTCACCCCTCCACTTT. Translating gives CASGYRFHSPLHF.